The rows below give T cell receptor beta chains drawn from one sample of a study of tumor T cells in aggressive B-cell lymphoma. Assay: immunoSEQ multiplex PCR; the TCRdb copy retains only in-frame clones and omits some. The sample lists about 2,900 clones, approximately 80% occurring once. Sequencing was carried out using tumor tissue. All receptors come from an adult with diffuse large B cell lymphoma. Each CDR3 is given with its conserved first and last residue. A D gene is named only where the DNA matches it firmly. A clone size is listed for some rows: how often the clone was seen (once, few, many), or a class if it is expanded.

V	J	D	size	DNA	CDR3
TRBV9	TRBJ1-4	-	-	TGTGCCAGCAGCGTAGGTTGGAGAGTTAATGAAAAACTGTTTTTT	CASSVGWRVNEKLFF
TRBV12-5	TRBJ1-1	-	few	TGTGCTAGTGGTTTGCAAAGGGGGACTGAAGCTTTCTTT	CASGLQRGTEAFF
TRBV29-1	TRBJ1-2	TRBD1	-	TGCAGCGTAGACGGGACAGACTATGGCTACACCTTC	CSVDGTDYGYTF
TRBV19	TRBJ1-1	-	once	TGTGCCTCTCAATCAGGGCTGAACACTGAAGCTTTCTTT	CASQSGLNTEAFF
TRBV18	TRBJ1-3	TRBD1	few	TGTGCCAGCTCACCTCCAAGCAGGGGGCTCTCTGGAAACACCATATATTTT	CASSPPSRGLSGNTIYF
TRBV5-1	TRBJ1-2	-	-	TGCGCCAGCAGCGTACAGGGAGAGGGCTACACCTTC	CASSVQGEGYTF
TRBV19	TRBJ2-1	-	-	TGTGCCAGTAGTATCCCCCGGGAGTCCGATTACAATGAGCAGTTCTTC	CASSIPRESDYNEQFF
TRBV25-1	TRBJ1-2	-	-	TGTGCCAGCTCCACCGGGAGAGGAGGGTATGGCTACACCTTC	CASSTGRGGYGYTF
TRBV7-9	TRBJ1-1	TRBD1	-	TGTGCCAGCAGCCAATCGGGACAGGAGGAAGCTTTCTTT	CASSQSGQEEAFF
TRBV7-8	TRBJ2-3	TRBD2	-	TGTGCCAGCAGCGACCTGACTAGCGGGAGCACAGATACGCAGTATTTT	CASSDLTSGSTDTQYF
TRBV18	TRBJ1-5	-	-	TGTGCCAGCTCACCCGCGGATTCCAATCAGCCCCAGCATTTT	CASSPADSNQPQHF
TRBV5-1	TRBJ2-1	TRBD1	once	TGCGCCAGCAGCTCGGGGGACAGGCCCCAGTTCTTC	CASSSGDRPQFF
TRBV29-1	TRBJ2-7	TRBD2	-	TGCAGCGTTGAAGTCAGGACTAGCGGGGGATCCTACGAGCAGTACTTC	CSVEVRTSGGSYEQYF
TRBV18	TRBJ2-2	TRBD1	-	TGTGCCAGCTCACCTTCGGACAGGGCCCGCACCGGGGAGCTGTTTTTT	CASSPSDRARTGELFF
TRBV5-4	TRBJ2-1	-	-	TGTGCCAGCAGCTTGCCTACCCCACCGCAAAATGAGCAGTTCTTC	CASSLPTPPQNEQFF
TRBV9	TRBJ2-3	TRBD2	-	TGTGCCAGCAGCGTAGAACTAGCGGGAAGCACAGATACGCAGTATTTT	CASSVELAGSTDTQYF
TRBV19	TRBJ1-2	-	-	TGTGCCAGTAACTCCCTCCAAGCGGCCCACTATGGCTACACCTTC	CASNSLQAAHYGYTF
TRBV6-1	TRBJ1-2	-	-	TGTGCCAGCAGGCACCCGGGACAAACAACCTATGGCTACACCTTC	CASRHPGQTTYGYTF
TRBV5-4	TRBJ1-2	-	-	TGTGCCAGCAGCTTGGGACTGGAATATGGCTACACCTTC	CASSLGLEYGYTF
TRBV19	TRBJ1-6	-	once	TGTGCCAGTAGTGGCCCCGGTAGGGGCATAGGAGCCCTCCACTTT	CASSGPGRGIGALHF
TRBV27	TRBJ2-1	TRBD1	-	TGTGCCAGCAGCTCATACAGGGGAGCTGAGCAGTTCTTC	CASSSYRGAEQFF
TRBV7-3	TRBJ2-3	TRBD2	-	TGTGCCAGCAGCTTTAAACTAGCGGGGGGCACAGATACGCAGTATTTT	CASSFKLAGGTDTQYF
TRBV7-8	TRBJ2-1	-	-	TGTGCCAGCAGCCCAGGTAAGGATGAGCAGTTCTTC	CASSPGKDEQFF
TRBV11-2	TRBJ2-5	TRBD2	-	TGTGCCAGCAGCCTACCCGGGGGGCAAGAGACCCAGTACTTC	CASSLPGGQETQYF
TRBV18	TRBJ2-2	TRBD1	-	TGTGCCAGCTCACCTCCGGACAGGGCCCGCACCGGGGAGCTGTTTTTT	CASSPPDRARTGELFF
TRBV7-7	TRBJ2-5	TRBD2	-	TGTGCTAGCAGCCTTGGACTAGCCCCCGAGACCCAGTACTTC	CASSLGLAPETQYF
TRBV29-1	TRBJ1-1	-	-	TGCAGCGTTGATGTAGTGAACACTGAAGCTTTCTTT	CSVDVVNTEAFF
TRBV7-3	TRBJ2-1	TRBD2	-	TGTGCCAGCAGCTATACTAGCGGGGGAGTTGAGCAGTTCTTC	CASSYTSGGVEQFF
TRBV7-6	TRBJ2-1	TRBD1	-	TGTGCCAGCAGCTTAGAGGCTGGCAGGGGGTCCTACAATGAGCAGTTCTTC	CASSLEAGRGSYNEQFF
TRBV7-6	TRBJ1-1	-	-	TGTGCCAGCAGCCCCCAGGTGGGGGGAACTGAAGCTTTCTTT	CASSPQVGGTEAFF
TRBV5-6	TRBJ1-6	-	-	TGTGCCAGCAGCTTTAAGGCCGGGAGGCCTAATTCACCCCTCCACTTT	CASSFKAGRPNSPLHF
TRBV6-1	TRBJ2-2	-	-	TGTGCCAGCAGTGAAGCGTCAGGGTCCACCACCGGGGAGCTGTTTTTT	CASSEASGSTTGELFF
TRBV6-5	TRBJ2-2	-	once	TGTGCCAGCAGCCGAGGGGGGGGCACCGGGGAACTGTTTTTT	CASSRGGGTGELFF
TRBV5-1	TRBJ2-7	TRBD2	once	TGCGCCAGCAGCTCGGACGGGGGGGCCCGAAACGAGCAGTACTTC	CASSSDGGARNEQYF
TRBV18	TRBJ2-3	TRBD2	-	TGTGCCAGCTCATCAGCGGGGGGGAGCACAGATACGCAGTATTTT	CASSSAGGSTDTQYF
TRBV19	TRBJ2-7	-	-	TGTGCCAGTAGTATTACCGCCAGGGGAGCGTACGAGCAGTACTTC	CASSITARGAYEQYF
TRBV10-1	TRBJ2-7	TRBD1	-	TGCGCCAGCAGTCCCGGGACAGGGGACCCCTACGAGCAGTACTTC	CASSPGTGDPYEQYF
TRBV7-6	TRBJ2-1	TRBD2	once	TGTGCCAGCAGCTTAGGGCTAGCGGGAGTCTCCTACAATGAGCAGTTCTTC	CASSLGLAGVSYNEQFF
TRBV14	TRBJ1-2	-	-	TGTGCCAGCAGCTTGACAGTTTTTCTTGGCTACACCTTC	CASSLTVFLGYTF
TRBV6-1	TRBJ1-6	-	-	TGTGCCAGCAGTTTAGGGGCGACCTATAATTCACCCCTCCACTTT	CASSLGATYNSPLHF
TRBV11-2	TRBJ2-2	TRBD2	-	TGTGCCAGCAGGATGGGACTAGCGGGGAACACCGGGGAGCTGTTTTTT	CASRMGLAGNTGELFF
TRBV5-1	TRBJ2-5	-	-	TGCGCCAGCAGCTTGGCCAAAGAGACCCAGTACTTC	CASSLAKETQYF
TRBV27	TRBJ2-3	-	-	TGTGCCAGCAGTTTCGCTAGCGAGGATACGCAGTATTTT	CASSFASEDTQYF